A selection of T cell receptor beta chains follows, all from one sample in a study of regulatory T cells in long-lasting Graves disease. MiXCR, run by TCRdb on the multiplex PCR reads, gives a single entry per CDR3 protein. Among under 250,000 distinct CDR3 sequences listed, around 20% were seen once. This material consisted of peripheral blood mononuclear cells (PBMCs), taken at new diagnosis, from a patient treated with antithyroid drugs. The receptors stem from a female donor with Graves disease. CDR3s include the opening cysteine and the closing phenylalanine or tryptophan. D genes are given only for firm matches. Size is stated for part of the rows, as once, few or many counts, or as a class when the clone is expanded.

TGTGCCAGCAGCTGGGACAGGGGCTCAGATACGCAGTATTTT | CASSWDRGSDTQYF | 14 | TRBJ2-3 | many | TRBD1 | TRBV5-4
TGTGCCACGCTAGCGGCATACAATGAGCAGTTCTTC | CATLAAYNEQFF | 12 | TRBJ2-1 | NA | TRBD2 | TRBV11-2
TGCAGTGCTAGGCACCTATCCACAGATACGCAGTATTTT | CSARHLSTDTQYF | 13 | TRBJ2-3 | many | NA | TRBV20-1
TGTGCCAGCAGCTTAGCATCGGGCGGCCAGCCCTACGAGCAGTACTTC | CASSLASGGQPYEQYF | 16 | TRBJ2-7 | many | NA | TRBV7-8
TGCAGTGCTAGAGAGGGCGGGAGGGCCTCAGATACGCAGTATTTT | CSAREGGRASDTQYF | 15 | TRBJ2-3 | many | TRBD2 | TRBV20-1
TGTGCCAGCAGCTTAGGGACTGGACAAGACGAGCAGTACTTC | CASSLGTGQDEQYF | 14 | TRBJ2-7 | NA | NA | TRBV7-3
TGCAGTGCGTCGGACGTGAACAATCAGCCCCAGCATTTT | CSASDVNNQPQHF | 13 | TRBJ1-5 | few | NA | TRBV20-1
TGCAGCGTTGAACCCGAGGGGACGACGCCCGAGCAGTACTTC | CSVEPEGTTPEQYF | 14 | TRBJ2-7 | NA | NA | TRBV29-1
TGTGCCAGCAGCTTAAGCAACTATGGCTACACCTTC | CASSLSNYGYTF | 12 | TRBJ1-2 | many | NA | TRBV7-8
TGTGCCACCAGCCGGACCGGGACAGGGGTAGATACGCAGTATTTT | CATSRTGTGVDTQYF | 15 | TRBJ2-3 | NA | TRBD1 | TRBV15
TGTGCCAGTAGTCGAACAGGGAAATCTGGGGCCAACGTCCTGACTTTC | CASSRTGKSGANVLTF | 16 | TRBJ2-6 | NA | NA | TRBV19
TGTGCCACCACCCAACTAGCGGATCAAGAGACCCAGTACTTC | CATTQLADQETQYF | 14 | TRBJ2-5 | many | TRBD2 | TRBV6-2/TRBV6-3
TGTGCCAGCAGCCAACAACATCTACCTTTCCTTGCGTCGGCAGTGACCACCGGGGAGCTGTTTTTT | CASSQQHLPFLASAVTTGELFF | 22 | TRBJ2-2 | many | NA | TRBV4-2
TGCAGTGTCGTTTGGCTAGCGGGGACCAATGAGCAGTTCTTC | CSVVWLAGTNEQFF | 14 | TRBJ2-1 | many | TRBD2 | TRBV20-1
TGCAGTGCTCGGGACGGCATCTCCTACGAGCAGTACTTC | CSARDGISYEQYF | 13 | TRBJ2-7 | many | NA | TRBV20-1
TGTGCCAGCAGCGAGACCGGGACTAGCTACGAGCAGTACTTC | CASSETGTSYEQYF | 14 | TRBJ2-7 | NA | TRBD2 | TRBV5-5
TGCAGTACTAGTCGCGGGGACTCTGGAAACACCATATATTTT | CSTSRGDSGNTIYF | 14 | TRBJ1-3 | NA | NA | TRBV20-1
TGTGCCAGCAGCGCACGTCCCCGTCGACTAGCGAATGAGCAGTTCTTC | CASSARPRRLANEQFF | 16 | TRBJ2-1 | NA | TRBD2 | TRBV25-1
TGTGCCAGCGGGTACCGGGGGCAGGGCGAGGACTATGGCTACACCTTC | CASGYRGQGEDYGYTF | 16 | TRBJ1-2 | few | NA | TRBV7-2
TGTGCCAGCATTAGCTCCCTCTCCTACGAGCAGTACTTC | CASISSLSYEQYF | 13 | TRBJ2-7 | many | NA | TRBV7-9
TGTGCCAGCAGACGGACAGACTCGAACGCTTTCTTC | CASRRTDSNAFF | 12 | TRBJ2-1 | many | NA | TRBV6-2/TRBV6-3
TGTGCCAGCAGTGATGACGTTACCCTATCTGGGGCCAACGTCCTGACTTTC | CASSDDVTLSGANVLTF | 17 | TRBJ2-6 | few | NA | TRBV6-1
TGTGCCAGCTCCCCAGCTGAGAACACTGAAGCTTTCTTT | CASSPAENTEAFF | 13 | TRBJ1-1 | many | NA | TRBV18
TGCAGTGCTTCCGGGACTAGCGGCAGGCTTAGCTCCTACGAGCAGTACTTC | CSASGTSGRLSSYEQYF | 17 | TRBJ2-7 | few | TRBD2 | TRBV20-1
TGTGCCAGCAGCTTCCGACAGACTGGGGCTTTCTTT | CASSFRQTGAFF | 12 | TRBJ1-1 | NA | NA | TRBV7-8
TGTGCCAGCTCACCACCCAATGCAGGGAAACAAGAGACCCAGTACTTC | CASSPPNAGKQETQYF | 16 | TRBJ2-5 | many | NA | TRBV18
TGTGCCAGCAGTTTAGCGGCAGGTAGCACAGATACGCAGTATTTT | CASSLAAGSTDTQYF | 15 | TRBJ2-3 | many | NA | TRBV12-3/TRBV12-4
TGTGCCAGCACCCTCACTAGCGGGAGACCAGATACGCAGTATTTT | CASTLTSGRPDTQYF | 15 | TRBJ2-3 | many | TRBD2 | TRBV11-3
TGTGCCAGCAGCCAACAGAGCAATCAGCCCCAGCATTTT | CASSQQSNQPQHF | 13 | TRBJ1-5 | many | NA | TRBV3-1
TGTGCCAGCAGCCGAGGACTGGGCTACGAGCAGTACTTC | CASSRGLGYEQYF | 13 | TRBJ2-7 | many | NA | TRBV3-1
TGTGCCAGCTCACCAGGGACAGGGGACACTGAAGCTTTCTTT | CASSPGTGDTEAFF | 14 | TRBJ1-1 | many | TRBD1 | TRBV18
TGCAGCGTTGGGGATTTTGCCAAAAACATTCAGTACTTC | CSVGDFAKNIQYF | 13 | TRBJ2-4 | many | NA | TRBV29-1
TGTGCCAGCACTCCGACAGGGGGGGTAGGCGAGCAGTACTTC | CASTPTGGVGEQYF | 14 | TRBJ2-7 | many | TRBD1 | TRBV2
TGTGCCAGCAGCGATGGGACTGGAGGAGAGACCCAGTACTTC | CASSDGTGGETQYF | 14 | TRBJ2-5 | many | NA | TRBV7-7
TGTGCCAGCACCCTCATCTGGGGGCAACGGAATGAAAAACTGTTTTTT | CASTLIWGQRNEKLFF | 16 | TRBJ1-4 | many | NA | TRBV28
TGCAGTGCTAGGGAGGGAGCCAAAAACATTCAGTACTTC | CSAREGAKNIQYF | 13 | TRBJ2-4 | many | NA | TRBV20-1
TGTGCCAGCTCACCACCGACTAGCGGGGCGACCAACTACGAGCAGTACTTC | CASSPPTSGATNYEQYF | 17 | TRBJ2-7 | few | TRBD2 | TRBV18
TGTGCCAGCAGTTTCCGGAGGGGGCGTGGGCAGCCCCAGCATTTT | CASSFRRGRGQPQHF | 15 | TRBJ1-5 | many | TRBD1 | TRBV28
TGTGCCAGCAGCTTCGATGGATGGACAAGGGATTCACCCCTCCACTTT | CASSFDGWTRDSPLHF | 16 | TRBJ1-6 | many | NA | TRBV7-9
TGTGCCAGCAGAGGCACCTGGACAGGGGACAATGAGCAGTTCTTC | CASRGTWTGDNEQFF | 15 | TRBJ2-1 | NA | TRBD1 | TRBV2
TGTGCCAGCAGTTACTCGAAGCGAGAGCAGTACTTC | CASSYSKREQYF | 12 | TRBJ2-7 | many | NA | TRBV6-2/TRBV6-3
TGTGCCAGCAGGAGGGATGGCTACACCTTC | CASRRDGYTF | 10 | TRBJ1-2 | NA | NA | TRBV6-1
TGTGCCAGCAGCTTACTAGCGGGGGGTCCAACGGGGACCGGGGAGCTGTTTTTT | CASSLLAGGPTGTGELFF | 18 | TRBJ2-2 | NA | TRBD2 | TRBV11-2
TGTGCCAGCATCGGGACTAGCGCATCAAGCTCCTACGAGCAGTACTTC | CASIGTSASSSYEQYF | 16 | TRBJ2-7 | many | TRBD2 | TRBV25-1
TGTGCCAGCAGCAGAAGACAGGGACCTAACTATGGCTACACCTTC | CASSRRQGPNYGYTF | 15 | TRBJ1-2 | NA | TRBD1 | TRBV11-3
TGCGCCAGCAGCTTGGGGTTCGGAGCGTTCGCTACGCAGTATTTT | CASSLGFGAFATQYF | 15 | TRBJ2-3 | many | NA | TRBV5-1
TGTGCCAGCAGTTACTCGACGGGACAGGGGGCTTCCTACAATGAGCAGTTCTTC | CASSYSTGQGASYNEQFF | 18 | TRBJ2-1 | NA | TRBD1 | TRBV6-2/TRBV6-3
TGTGCCAGCAGCCTCCGACCCCGGACCGGGGAGCTGTTTTTT | CASSLRPRTGELFF | 14 | TRBJ2-2 | few | NA | TRBV7-9
TGTGCCAGCAGCTCGACGGTACTAGCGGGAGGGAACACAGATACGCAGTATTTT | CASSSTVLAGGNTDTQYF | 18 | TRBJ2-3 | few | TRBD2 | TRBV7-2
TGTGCCAGCAGTACTCCAGGCCCGGAGGGGGATTTCCAGTTCTTC | CASSTPGPEGDFQFF | 15 | TRBJ2-1 | NA | NA | TRBV6-1
TGTGCCAGCAGTTTGGGGACTAGCGAATACGAGCAGTACTTC | CASSLGTSEYEQYF | 14 | TRBJ2-7 | NA | TRBD2 | TRBV28
TGCGCCAGCAGCTTTAACGGGTGCTACTACAATGAGCAGTTCTTC | CASSFNGCYYNEQFF | 15 | TRBJ2-1 | NA | NA | TRBV5-1
TGTGCCAGCAGCTTTCGGGACAGGGGGCCCTATGGCAATCAGCCCCAGCATTTT | CASSFRDRGPYGNQPQHF | 18 | TRBJ1-5 | few | TRBD1 | TRBV5-5